A selection of T cell receptor beta chains follows, all from one sample in a study of shared clonotypes between healthy human individuals. The table came from immunoSEQ multiplex PCR; TCRdb's copy has only in-frame clones and leaves some out. The table lists around 1,100,000 clones, roughly 77% of them singletons, with roughly 0.82% in the top ten. Source material: memory CD4+ T cells from PBMCs. Receptors originate from a man aged 18-30 years in good health. Some clones in this sample may be carry-over from other donors' samples. The CDR3 runs from the conserved cysteine through the conserved F or W.

J: TRBJ1-4; V: TRBV6-6; CDR3: CATGPTTNEKLFF
J: TRBJ2-1; V: TRBV11-3; CDR3: CASSTGFGESEQFF
J: TRBJ2-4; V: TRBV19; CDR3: CASSGGDIQYF
J: TRBJ2-1; V: TRBV7-8; CDR3: CASSLPLAGSRLEQFF
J: TRBJ1-1; V: TRBV6-1; CDR3: CASSEDRVDTEAFF
J: TRBJ2-3; V: TRBV7-8; CDR3: CASSFRAGADTQYF
J: TRBJ2-3; V: TRBV7-6; CDR3: CASSPRQGGTDTQYF
J: TRBJ2-1; V: TRBV19; CDR3: CASRTGDSYNEQFF
J: TRBJ2-3; V: TRBV28; CDR3: CASSPPPWGDTQYF
J: TRBJ2-3; V: TRBV9; CDR3: CASSVQGSTDTQYF
J: TRBJ1-1; V: TRBV28; CDR3: CASRQQGRAFF
J: TRBJ2-3; V: TRBV7-2; CDR3: CASSLEDRHTDTQYF
J: TRBJ2-1; V: TRBV19; CDR3: CASSPVMGRGSYNEQFF
J: TRBJ1-4; V: TRBV15; CDR3: CATSRDGGENEKLFF
J: TRBJ2-7; V: TRBV9; CDR3: CASSVRGTGEEQYF
J: TRBJ2-6; V: TRBV27; CDR3: CASRPPSSGANVLTF
J: TRBJ1-1; V: TRBV11-3; CDR3: CASSLGGGRNTEASF